The sequence of this TCR beta chain was determined in a study of T cell repertoires in cytomegalovirus infection. TCRdb reprocessed the reads with MiXCR, giving one entry per CDR3 protein. The sample holds about 830,000 distinct CDR3 sequences, over 25% seen once. The table lists this clonotype with many counts. Its antigen remains unknown. This CDR3 has 16 amino acids. Germline V gene sequence: CDR1 SGHVS, CDR2 FQNEAQ. Trimming took 4 bases from V and 4 from J, leaving 16 bases between them. This receptor was taken from a human donor in good health (CMV status not recorded). Some clones in this sample may be carry-over from other donors' samples. This specimen consisted of cultured CD8+ T cells from PBMCs, obtained from culture after CMV antigen stimulation. This chain connects TRBV7-8 to TRBJ2-2, with D perhaps TRBD2 (6 bases). The chain's CDR3 is CASSWGLQPFTGELFF. In nucleotides, the CDR3 is TGTGCCAGCAGCTGGGGACTTCAACCCTTCACCGGGGAGCTGTTTTTT.